This T cell receptor beta chain was profiled in a study of cytomegalovirus exposure and HLA in healthy donors. Study conclusions and caveats: Presence/absence comparisons presumed near-even sequencing depth among donors. Per a later analysis, HLA-associated TCR beta chains showed more clonal expansion than other, equally common TCR beta chains.

Germline V gives CDR1 SGHTA, CDR2 FQGNSA. CDR3 length: 15 amino acids. Between the trimmed V and J ends, which lost 0 bases and 3 bases, there was a span of 11 bases. The PCR had 60 Vbeta and 13 Jbeta primers. Some clones are missing from TCRdb's copy, which holds only in-frame ones; the method was immunoSEQ multiplex PCR. The data show more than 150,000 clones, roughly four fifths seen once. Worth noting for this clone: Its antigen is still unknown.

Sequencing was performed on PBMCs. The rearrangement joins TRBV7-2 to TRBJ1-2, with D tentatively TRBD1 (6 bases). The TCR comes from a man in his fifties or sixties in good health and CMV-seronegative. CDR3 region: CASSLAQGIYYGYTF. In DNA form, the CDR3 reads TGTGCCAGCAGCTTAGCGCAGGGGATTTACTATGGCTACACCTTC.